This record concerns one T cell receptor (beta chain) sequence. Other DNA sequences from this sample encode an identical CDR3 as well. The CDR3 is 13 amino acids. The germline gives CDR1 KGHSH, CDR2 LQKENI. V lost 6 bases, J lost 2 bases, and 10 bases lay in between. The data were produced by immunoSEQ multiplex PCR, yet TCRdb's version contains in-frame clones alone and is incomplete. This table holds about 250,000 clones, about 80% found once. This sample was taken from a study of blood T cell repertoires in COVID-19. The gene calls are TRBV18 and TRBJ2-5; D is perhaps TRBD2 (5 bases). This TCR derives from a middle-aged woman who had been exposed to COVID-19. Sequenced sample: PBMCs or T cells enriched from blood (not recorded which). The CDR3 reads CASSPGEQETQYF. The DNA for the CDR3 is TGTGCCAGCTCCCCCGGGGAACAAGAGACCCAGTACTTC.